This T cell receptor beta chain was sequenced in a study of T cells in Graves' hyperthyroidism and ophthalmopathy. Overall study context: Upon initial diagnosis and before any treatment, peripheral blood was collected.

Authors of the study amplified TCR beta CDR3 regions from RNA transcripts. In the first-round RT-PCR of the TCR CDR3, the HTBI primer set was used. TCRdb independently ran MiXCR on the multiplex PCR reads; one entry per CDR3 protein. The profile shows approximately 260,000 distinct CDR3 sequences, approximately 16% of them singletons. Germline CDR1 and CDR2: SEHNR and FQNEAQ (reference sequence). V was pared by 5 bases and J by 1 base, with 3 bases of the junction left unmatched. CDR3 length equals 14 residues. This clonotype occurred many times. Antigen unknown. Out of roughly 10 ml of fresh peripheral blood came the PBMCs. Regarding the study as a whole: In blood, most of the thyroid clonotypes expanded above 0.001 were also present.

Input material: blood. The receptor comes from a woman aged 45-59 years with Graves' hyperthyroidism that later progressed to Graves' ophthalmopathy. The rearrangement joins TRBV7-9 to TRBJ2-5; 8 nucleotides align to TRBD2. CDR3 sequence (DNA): TGTGCCAGCAGCCGTAGCGGGATCCAAGAGACCCAGTACTTC. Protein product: CASSRSGIQETQYF.